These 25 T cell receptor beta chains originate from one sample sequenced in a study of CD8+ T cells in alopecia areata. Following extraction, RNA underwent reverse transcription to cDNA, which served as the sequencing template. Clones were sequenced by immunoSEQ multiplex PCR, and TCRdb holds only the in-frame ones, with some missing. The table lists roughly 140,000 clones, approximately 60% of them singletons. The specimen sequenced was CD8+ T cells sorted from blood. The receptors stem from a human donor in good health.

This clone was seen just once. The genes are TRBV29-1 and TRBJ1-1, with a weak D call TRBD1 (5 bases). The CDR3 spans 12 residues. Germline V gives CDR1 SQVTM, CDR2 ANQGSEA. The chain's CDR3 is CIIITGNTEAFF. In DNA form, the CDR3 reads TGCATCATAATCACAGGGAACACTGAAGCTTTCTTT.

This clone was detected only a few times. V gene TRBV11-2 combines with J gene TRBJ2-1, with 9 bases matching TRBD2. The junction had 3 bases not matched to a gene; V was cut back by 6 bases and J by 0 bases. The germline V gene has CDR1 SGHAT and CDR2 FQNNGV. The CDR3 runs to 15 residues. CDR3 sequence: CASRSSGISYNEQFF. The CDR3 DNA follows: TGTGCCAGCAGATCTAGCGGGATCTCCTACAATGAGCAGTTCTTC.

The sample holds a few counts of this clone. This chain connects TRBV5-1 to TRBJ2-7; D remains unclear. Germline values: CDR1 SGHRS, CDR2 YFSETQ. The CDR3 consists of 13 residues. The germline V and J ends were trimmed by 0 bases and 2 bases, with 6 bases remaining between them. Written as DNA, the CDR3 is TGCGCCAGCAGCTTGGGACGGGCCTACGAGCAGTACTTC. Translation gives CASSLGRAYEQYF. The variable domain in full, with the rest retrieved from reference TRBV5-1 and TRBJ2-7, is KAGVTQTPRYLIKTRGQQVTLSCSPISGHRSVSWYQQTPGQGLQFLFEYFSETQRNKGNFPGRFSGRQFSNSRSEMNVSTLELGDSALYLCASSLGRAYEQYFGPGTRLTVT.

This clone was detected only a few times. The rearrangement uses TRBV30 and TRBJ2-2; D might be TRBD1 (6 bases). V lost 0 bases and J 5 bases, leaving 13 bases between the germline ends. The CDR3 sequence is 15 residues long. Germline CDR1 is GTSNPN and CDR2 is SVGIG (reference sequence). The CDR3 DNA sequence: TGTGCCTGGAGTGTACCGGACAGATTAACCGGGGAGCTGTTTTTT. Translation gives CAWSVPDRLTGELFF. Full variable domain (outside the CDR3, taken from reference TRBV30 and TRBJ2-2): SQTIHQWPATLVQPVGSPLSLECTVEGTSNPNLYWYRQAAGRGLQLLFYSVGIGQISSEVPQNLSASRPQDRQFILSSKKLLLSDSGFYLCAWSVPDRLTGELFFGEGSRLTVL.

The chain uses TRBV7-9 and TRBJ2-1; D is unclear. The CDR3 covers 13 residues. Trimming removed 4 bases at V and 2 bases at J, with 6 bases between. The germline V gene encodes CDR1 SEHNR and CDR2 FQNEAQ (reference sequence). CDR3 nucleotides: TGTGCCAGCAGCTCCCTGCCCTACAATGAGCAGTTCTTC. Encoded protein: CASSSLPYNEQFF.

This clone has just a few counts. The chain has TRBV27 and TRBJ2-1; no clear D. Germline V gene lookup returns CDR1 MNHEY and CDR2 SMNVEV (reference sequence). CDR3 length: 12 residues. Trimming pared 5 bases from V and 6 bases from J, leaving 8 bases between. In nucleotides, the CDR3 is TGTGCCAGCAGTAGTTCGTCCAATGAGCAGTTCTTC. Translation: CASSSSSNEQFF.

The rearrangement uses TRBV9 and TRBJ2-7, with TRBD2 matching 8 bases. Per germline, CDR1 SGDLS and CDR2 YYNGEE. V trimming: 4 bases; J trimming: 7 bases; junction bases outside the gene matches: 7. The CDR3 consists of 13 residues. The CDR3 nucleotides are TGTGCCAGCAGCCCGTCCCCGGGGGGGGAGCAGTACTTC. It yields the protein CASSPSPGGEQYF.

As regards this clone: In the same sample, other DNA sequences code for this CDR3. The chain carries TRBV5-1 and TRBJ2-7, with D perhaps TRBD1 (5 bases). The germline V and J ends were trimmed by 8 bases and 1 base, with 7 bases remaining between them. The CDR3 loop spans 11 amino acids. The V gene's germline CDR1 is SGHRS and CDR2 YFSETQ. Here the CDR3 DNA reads TGCGCCAGTTCAGGGTCCTACGAGCAGTACTTC. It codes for CASSGSYEQYF.

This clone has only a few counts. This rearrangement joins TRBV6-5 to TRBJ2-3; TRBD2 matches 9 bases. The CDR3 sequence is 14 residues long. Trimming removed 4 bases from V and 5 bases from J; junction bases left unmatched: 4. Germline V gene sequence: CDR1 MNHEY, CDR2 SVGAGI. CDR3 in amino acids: CASSSGRGGDTQYF. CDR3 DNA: TGTGCCAGCAGTTCGGGGCGGGGGGGAGATACGCAGTATTTT.

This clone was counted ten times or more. The CDR3 nucleotides read TGTGCCAGCAGTGACCGGGACGTCTCCTACGAGCAGTACTTC. It specifies CASSDRDVSYEQYF. This sequence joins TRBV28 and TRBJ2-7; D possibly matches TRBD1 or TRBD2 (5 bases each). The length of the CDR3 is 14 residues. Germline assignment: CDR1 MDHEN and CDR2 SYDVKM. Trimming pared 5 bases from V and 0 bases from J, leaving 11 bases between.

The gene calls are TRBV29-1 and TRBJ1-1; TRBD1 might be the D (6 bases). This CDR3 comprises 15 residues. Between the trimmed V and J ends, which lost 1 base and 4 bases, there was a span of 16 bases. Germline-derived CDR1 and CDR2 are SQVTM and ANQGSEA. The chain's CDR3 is CSVEGQDRVATEAFF. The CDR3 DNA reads TGCAGCGTTGAAGGTCAGGACAGAGTAGCCACTGAAGCTTTCTTT. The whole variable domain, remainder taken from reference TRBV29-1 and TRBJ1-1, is SAVISQKPSRDICQRGTSLTIQCQVDSQVTMMFWYRQQPGQSLTLIATANQGSEATYESGFVIDKFPISRPNLTFSTLTVSNMSPEDSSIYLCSVEGQDRVATEAFFGQGTRLTVV.

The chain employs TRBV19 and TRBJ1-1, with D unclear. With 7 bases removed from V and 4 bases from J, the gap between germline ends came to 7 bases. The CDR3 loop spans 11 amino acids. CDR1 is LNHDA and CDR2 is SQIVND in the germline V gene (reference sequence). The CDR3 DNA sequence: TGTGCCAGTAAGGGAACCACTGAAGCTTTCTTT. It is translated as CASKGTTEAFF.

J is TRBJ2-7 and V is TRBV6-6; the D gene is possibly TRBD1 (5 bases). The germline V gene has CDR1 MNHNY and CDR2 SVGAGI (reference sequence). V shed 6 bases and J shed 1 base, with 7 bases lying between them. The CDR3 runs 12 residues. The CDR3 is CASRQGSYEQYF. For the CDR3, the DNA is TGTGCCAGCAGGCAGGGATCCTACGAGCAGTACTTC.

In nucleotides, the CDR3 is TGTGCTACCAGGTTGGCGGATTACAATGAGCAGTTCTTC. It specifies CATRLADYNEQFF. This chain joins TRBV12-5 and TRBJ2-1; D not certain. This CDR3 comprises 13 residues. Germline assignment: CDR1 LGHNT and CDR2 FRNRAP. Trimming left V 10 bases short and J 4 bases short, with 14 bases between.

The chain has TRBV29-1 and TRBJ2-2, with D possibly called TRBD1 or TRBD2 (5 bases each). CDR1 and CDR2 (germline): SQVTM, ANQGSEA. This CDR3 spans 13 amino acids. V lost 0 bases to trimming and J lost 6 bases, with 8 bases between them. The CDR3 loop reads CSVEDRDPGELFF. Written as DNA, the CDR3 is TGCAGCGTTGAAGACAGGGACCCCGGGGAGCTGTTTTTT.

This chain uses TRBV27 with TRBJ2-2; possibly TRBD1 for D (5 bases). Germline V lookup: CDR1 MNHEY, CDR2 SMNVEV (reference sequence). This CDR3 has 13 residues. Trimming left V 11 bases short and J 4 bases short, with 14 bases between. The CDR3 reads CACRQGVTGELFF. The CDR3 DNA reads TGTGCCTGCCGGCAGGGTGTCACCGGGGAGCTGTTTTTT.

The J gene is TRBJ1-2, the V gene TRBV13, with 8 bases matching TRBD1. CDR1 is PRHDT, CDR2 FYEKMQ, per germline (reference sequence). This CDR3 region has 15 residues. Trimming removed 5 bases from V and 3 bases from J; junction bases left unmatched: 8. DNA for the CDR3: TGTGCCAGCAGCCTCGGACAGGGAGGGCACTATGGCTACACCTTC. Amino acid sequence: CASSLGQGGHYGYTF.

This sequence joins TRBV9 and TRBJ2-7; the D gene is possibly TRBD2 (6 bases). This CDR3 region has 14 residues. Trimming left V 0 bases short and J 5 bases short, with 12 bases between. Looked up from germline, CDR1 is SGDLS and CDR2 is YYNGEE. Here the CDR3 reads CASSVGDSANEQYF. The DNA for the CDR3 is TGTGCCAGCAGCGTAGGGGACTCGGCTAACGAGCAGTACTTC.

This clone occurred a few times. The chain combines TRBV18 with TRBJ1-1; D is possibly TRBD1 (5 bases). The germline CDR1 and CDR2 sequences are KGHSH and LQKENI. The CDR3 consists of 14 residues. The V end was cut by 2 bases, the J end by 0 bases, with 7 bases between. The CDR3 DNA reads TGTGCCAGCTCACCATACAGGATGAACACTGAAGCTTTCTTT. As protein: CASSPYRMNTEAFF.

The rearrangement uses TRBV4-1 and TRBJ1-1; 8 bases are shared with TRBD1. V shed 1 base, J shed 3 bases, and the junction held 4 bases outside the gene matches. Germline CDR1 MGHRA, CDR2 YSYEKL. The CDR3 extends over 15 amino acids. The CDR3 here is CASSQGTGLDTEAFF. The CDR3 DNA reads TGCGCCAGCAGCCAAGGGACAGGGCTAGACACTGAAGCTTTCTTT.

The CDR3 sequence: CASSSSQGSGNTIYF. The CDR3 DNA is TGTGCCAGCAGTTCGTCTCAGGGCTCTGGAAACACCATATATTTT. The chain carries TRBV6-5 and TRBJ1-3; tentative D call: TRBD1 (5 bases). Germline lookup yields CDR1 MNHEY and CDR2 SVGAGI. Trimming left V 4 bases short and J 0 bases short, with 10 bases between. The CDR3 has 15 amino acids.

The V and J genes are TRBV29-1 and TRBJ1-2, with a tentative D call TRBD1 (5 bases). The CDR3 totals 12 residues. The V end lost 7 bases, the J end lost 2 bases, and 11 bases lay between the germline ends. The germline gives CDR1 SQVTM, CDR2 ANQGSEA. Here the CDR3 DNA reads TGCAGCGGATTGGGGCCCAACTATGGCTACACCTTC. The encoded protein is CSGLGPNYGYTF. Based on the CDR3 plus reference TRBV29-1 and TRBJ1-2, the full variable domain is SAVISQKPSRDICQRGTSLTIQCQVDSQVTMMFWYRQQPGQSLTLIATANQGSEATYESGFVIDKFPISRPNLTFSTLTVSNMSPEDSSIYLCSGLGPNYGYTFGSGTRLTVV.

CDR3 in DNA: TGTGCCACCAGCGTGACTAGCGGGAGTATCGCCGGGGAGCTGTTTTTT. It encodes CATSVTSGSIAGELFF. This chain joins TRBV15 and TRBJ2-2; 12 bases match TRBD2. Germline CDR1 reads LNHNV; CDR2 reads YYDKDF (reference sequence). CDR3 size: 16 residues. Germline trimming cut 5 bases from V and 6 bases from J; bases unmatched to any gene: 7.

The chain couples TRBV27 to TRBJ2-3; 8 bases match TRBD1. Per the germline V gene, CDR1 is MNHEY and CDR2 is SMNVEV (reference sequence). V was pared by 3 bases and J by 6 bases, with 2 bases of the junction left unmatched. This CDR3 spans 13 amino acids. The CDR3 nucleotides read TGTGCCAGCAGTTTGGACAGGGCGGATACGCAGTATTTT. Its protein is CASSLDRADTQYF.

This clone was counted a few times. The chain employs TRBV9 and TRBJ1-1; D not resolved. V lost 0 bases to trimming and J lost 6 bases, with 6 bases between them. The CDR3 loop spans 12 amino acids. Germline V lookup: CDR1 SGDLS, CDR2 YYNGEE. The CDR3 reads CASSVGTAEAFF. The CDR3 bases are TGTGCCAGCAGCGTAGGTACGGCTGAAGCTTTCTTT.